The next 32 T cell receptor beta chains were all read from a single sample in a study of shared clonotypes between healthy human individuals. Sequencing used immunoSEQ multiplex PCR; TCRdb keeps in-frame clones, though not all of them. The data hold 450,000 to 600,000 clones, with 79% observed a single time. Source material: PBMCs. The receptors come from a woman between 35 and 50 years old in good health. Some clones in this sample may be carry-over from other donors' samples.

The chain combines TRBV4-3 with TRBJ2-5; D possibly uses TRBD1 or TRBD2 (5 bases each). The J call may be in error: the DNA end matches TRBJ2-7 better. The germline V gene has CDR1 LGHNA and CDR2 YSLEER. The CDR3 is 16 residues long. The CDR3 reads CASSQSPGDGGYEQYF. The CDR3 DNA reads TGCGCCAGCAGCCAAAGCCCTGGGGACGGTGGGTACGAGCAGTACTTC.

This clone was seen a few times. J is TRBJ1-1 and V is TRBV30; the D gene is possibly TRBD1 (5 bases). The germline V gene has CDR1 GTSNPN and CDR2 SVGIG (reference sequence). This CDR3 region has 13 residues. The V and J ends lost 7 bases and 3 bases respectively, with 15 bases between them. The CDR3 spells CAFTAGGYTEAFF. The DNA of the CDR3 is TGTGCCTTTACCGCTGGGGGTTACACTGAAGCTTTCTTT.

The chain couples TRBV5-6 to TRBJ2-7; tentative D call: TRBD2 (5 bases). The length of the CDR3 is 14 residues. The V end was cut by 0 bases, the J end by 2 bases, with 9 bases between. Germline CDR1 reads SGHDT; CDR2 reads YYEEEE. In DNA form, the CDR3 reads TGTGCCAGCAGCTTGGCCGGGAAAACCTACGAGCAGTACTTC. Translation: CASSLAGKTYEQYF.

This sequence joins TRBV6-1 and TRBJ2-7, with a possible D match to TRBD2 (5 bases). The CDR3 runs to 15 residues. The V and J ends lost 1 base and 2 bases respectively, with 12 bases between them. Germline CDR1 and CDR2: MNHNS and SASEGT. The CDR3 is CASSEVFTSTYEQYF. DNA of the CDR3: TGTGCCAGCAGTGAAGTATTTACTAGTACCTACGAGCAGTACTTC.

The chain joins TRBV6-1 to TRBJ2-7, with D uncertain. Trimming took off 6 bases at V and 0 bases at J, with 6 bases between the two ends. Germline CDR1 MNHNS, CDR2 SASEGT. This CDR3 has 12 amino acids. This chain's CDR3 is CASSEYSYEQYF. The CDR3 bases are TGTGCCAGCAGCGAGTACTCCTACGAGCAGTACTTC.

The rearrangement uses TRBV7-9 and TRBJ2-5, with 12 bases matching TRBD2. The CDR3 is 14 amino acids. V gave up 6 bases and J gave up 7 bases; unmatched junction bases: 6. Germline lookup yields CDR1 SEHNR and CDR2 FQNEAQ (reference sequence). The CDR3 region is CASRSRLAGATQYF. Here the CDR3 DNA reads TGTGCCAGCAGATCCAGACTAGCGGGAGCGACCCAGTACTTC.

Concerning this clone: This may stem from a read error, because a much larger clone lies one nucleotide away. The rearrangement links TRBV5-4 to TRBJ1-3; D is perhaps TRBD1 (6 bases). The CDR3 totals 15 residues. The germline CDR1 and CDR2 sequences are SGHNT and YYREEE (reference sequence). Trimming cost V 0 bases and J 0 bases, with 7 bases left between them. The CDR3 DNA reads as TGTGCCAGCAGCTTGGGAGGGGGCTCTGGAAACACCATATATTTT. Its translation: CASSLGGGSGNTIYF.

The chain joins TRBV7-9 to TRBJ1-1; D unclear. Germline V gene sequence: CDR1 SEHNR, CDR2 FQNEAQ (reference sequence). The CDR3 is 12 amino acids. The V gene lost 1 base and the J gene lost 10 bases, with 10 bases spanning the gap. The CDR3, as DNA: TGTGCCAGCAGCTTAGTAGGTGTTGGAGCTTTCTTT. This sequence encodes CASSLVGVGAFF.

The genes are TRBV27 and TRBJ2-7; TRBD1 agrees at 11 bases. The CDR3 contains 15 residues. After removal of 5 bases from V and 4 bases from J, the junction contained 7 bases not matched to a gene. Per germline, CDR1 MNHEY and CDR2 SMNVEV (reference sequence). CDR3: CASSPGTGGSYEQYF. The CDR3 nucleotides are TGTGCCAGCAGTCCCGGGACAGGGGGGTCATACGAGCAGTACTTC.

V is TRBV6-5 and J is TRBJ1-4; D unresolved. The V gene's germline CDR1 is MNHEY and CDR2 SVGAGI. Trimming pared 3 bases from V and 0 bases from J, leaving 5 bases between. This CDR3 region has 14 residues. CDR3 sequence (DNA): TGTGCCAGCAGTTATGGTGCAACTAATGAAAAACTGTTTTTT. This encodes CASSYGATNEKLFF.

This clone was picked up a small number of times. The chain is built from TRBV28 and TRBJ2-5; 11 bases agree with TRBD2. The CDR3 loop spans 16 amino acids. CDR1 and CDR2 (germline): MDHEN, SYDVKM. V was pared by 5 bases and J by 5 bases, with 10 bases of the junction left unmatched. The CDR3 DNA reads as TGTGCCAGCAGTCTCCCAACTAGCGGGAGTCGTGAGACCCAGTACTTC. This translates into CASSLPTSGSRETQYF.

At least ten counts were recorded for this clone. The chain combines TRBV5-1 with TRBJ2-2; 15 bases fit TRBD2. Trimming at V came to 4 bases and at J to 6 bases, leaving 7 bases not matched to a gene. The CDR3 is 17 amino acids. CDR1 and CDR2 (germline): SGHRS, YFSETQ. The CDR3 is CASSPAGLAGGAGELFF. The CDR3 region has the DNA TGCGCCAGCAGCCCCGCTGGACTAGCGGGAGGGGCCGGGGAGCTGTTTTTT.

The gene calls are TRBV5-1 and TRBJ1-1; D is possibly TRBD1 (6 bases). Trimming pared 0 bases from V and 1 base from J, leaving 13 bases between. The CDR3 runs 16 residues. Germline values: CDR1 SGHRS, CDR2 YFSETQ. CDR3 protein: CASSLESGARNTEAFF. CDR3 nucleotides: TGCGCCAGCAGCTTGGAGTCGGGGGCGCGGAACACTGAAGCTTTCTTT. Looking up the rest from reference TRBV5-1 and TRBJ1-1 gives the full variable domain: KAGVTQTPRYLIKTRGQQVTLSCSPISGHRSVSWYQQTPGQGLQFLFEYFSETQRNKGNFPGRFSGRQFSNSRSEMNVSTLELGDSALYLCASSLESGARNTEAFFGQGTRLTVV.

The chain combines TRBV6-6 with TRBJ1-1; a possible D gene is TRBD1 (5 bases). Per germline, CDR1 MNHNY and CDR2 SVGAGI (reference sequence). This CDR3 comprises 14 residues. Trimming removed 2 bases at V and 1 base at J, with 8 bases between. The CDR3 spells CASSYGHSNTEAFF. CDR3 bases: TGTGCCAGCAGTTACGGACATTCGAACACTGAAGCTTTCTTT.

The chain is built from TRBV15 and TRBJ2-1, with 12 positions matching TRBD2. Germline V gene data show CDR1 as LNHNV and CDR2 as YYDKDF (reference sequence). V lost 0 bases to trimming and J lost 6 bases; unmatched junction nucleotides: 6. The CDR3 is made up of 17 amino acids. The chain's CDR3 is CATSRDRTSGRSNEQFF. CDR3 nucleotide sequence: TGTGCCACCAGCAGAGACCGCACTAGCGGGAGGTCCAATGAGCAGTTCTTC.

This clone was observed many times. The V call is TRBV9, the J call TRBJ2-5; D unresolved. This CDR3 has 15 residues. The germline CDR1 and CDR2 sequences are SGDLS and YYNGEE. V was shortened by 4 bases and J by 5 bases, with 18 bases between the two germline ends. CDR3 sequence: CASSPRGEFGETQYF. CDR3 sequence (DNA): TGTGCCAGCAGCCCTCGAGGAGAGTTCGGGGAGACCCAGTACTTC.

This rearrangement joins TRBV7-2 to TRBJ2-5; 11 bases fit TRBD1. The tail of the sequence fits TRBJ2-7 better, so the J call may be wrong. The CDR3 spans 15 residues. From germline, CDR1 is SGHTA and CDR2 FQGNSA. The CDR3 DNA is TGTGCCAGCACCAGTCAAGGGACAGGGGGCTACGAGCAGTACTTC. Its protein product is CASTSQGTGGYEQYF.

The V call is TRBV5-4, the J call TRBJ1-3, with D uncertain. Trimming removed 0 bases at V and 0 bases at J, with 10 bases between. The CDR3 sequence is 16 residues long. CDR1 and CDR2 (germline): SGHNT, YYREEE (reference sequence). CDR3 bases: TGTGCCAGCAGCTTGGGACAAGGACTCTCTGGAAACACCATATATTTT. It codes for CASSLGQGLSGNTIYF.

The CDR3, as DNA: TGTGCCAGCAGCCCGGGGGGTGAGCAGTTCTTC. It translates to CASSPGGEQFF. The chain combines TRBV7-8 with TRBJ2-1; TRBD2 aligns across 7 bases. The CDR3 is 11 residues long. After removal of 5 bases from V and 9 bases from J, the junction contained 1 base not matched to a gene. From germline, CDR1 is SGHVS and CDR2 FQNEAQ.

This clone was detected a few times. The same CDR3 also results from other DNA sequences found in this sample. The chain couples TRBV18 to TRBJ1-1; D not certain. The CDR3 is 11 residues long. The V and J ends lost 3 bases and 5 bases respectively, with 4 bases between them. CDR1 is KGHSH, CDR2 LQKENI, per germline. This chain's CDR3 is CASSPGTEAFF. Here the CDR3 DNA reads TGTGCCAGCTCACCGGGGACTGAAGCTTTCTTT.

This clone was recorded once. The V gene is TRBV30, the J gene TRBJ1-5, with 7 bases lining up with TRBD1. CDR1 and CDR2 (germline): GTSNPN, SVGIG (reference sequence). The junction had 3 bases not matched to a gene; V was cut back by 3 bases and J by 1 base. This CDR3 is 14 amino acids long. The CDR3 DNA sequence: TGTGCCTGGAGCCTGGACAGGAGCAATCAGCCCCAGCATTTT. It yields the protein CAWSLDRSNQPQHF.

The chain carries TRBV4-3 and TRBJ2-7; 9 nucleotides match TRBD2. Germline values: CDR1 LGHNA, CDR2 YSLEER. There are 15 residues in the CDR3. V was pared by 1 base and J by 3 bases, with 4 bases of the junction left unmatched. For the CDR3, the DNA is TGCGCCAGCAGCCAAGCACGGACTAGCGTCTACGAGCAGTACTTC. Encoded protein: CASSQARTSVYEQYF.

This clone has just one count. This chain connects TRBV7-9 to TRBJ1-2; 7 positions match TRBD1. This CDR3 contains 14 residues. Trimming removed 5 bases from V and 6 bases from J; junction bases left unmatched: 9. Germline loops: CDR1 SEHNR, CDR2 FQNEAQ (reference sequence). The CDR3: CASSNHGTVDGYTF. CDR3 coding DNA: TGTGCCAGCAGCAATCACGGGACAGTCGATGGCTACACCTTC.

J is TRBJ2-7 and V is TRBV6-1; 9 positions agree with TRBD1. Germline assignment: CDR1 MNHNS and CDR2 SASEGT. This CDR3 has 19 amino acids. The V and J ends lost 0 bases and 4 bases, in that order; junction bases with no gene match: 16. This CDR3 reads CASSEAVGTGIRRRYEQYF. DNA of the CDR3: TGTGCCAGCAGTGAAGCGGTCGGGACAGGGATACGCCGACGTTACGAGCAGTACTTC.

The chain uses TRBV18 and TRBJ2-7, with D unresolved. Germline V gene lookup returns CDR1 KGHSH and CDR2 LQKENI. Trimming pared 3 bases from V and 3 bases from J, leaving 21 bases between. CDR3 length: 17 residues. The CDR3 loop reads CASSPQGGKGLVYEQYF. The CDR3 DNA reads TGTGCCAGCTCACCTCAAGGCGGTAAGGGCCTAGTCTACGAGCAGTACTTC.

This clone was recorded only once. The V and J genes are TRBV9 and TRBJ2-7; D possibly corresponds to TRBD2 (6 bases). The CDR3 length is 16 residues. The germline V and J ends were trimmed by 3 bases and 3 bases, with 19 bases remaining between them. From germline, CDR1 is SGDLS and CDR2 YYNGEE. Written as DNA, the CDR3 is TGTGCCAGCAGCGCGATGGAGGGAGGTGGGGACTACGAGCAGTACTTC. Translating gives CASSAMEGGGDYEQYF.

The genes are TRBV7-2 and TRBJ2-2; TRBD2 aligns across 7 bases. V was pared by 5 bases and J by 3 bases, with 6 bases of the junction left unmatched. This CDR3 has 15 residues. CDR1 is SGHTA and CDR2 is FQGNSA in the germline V gene. CDR3 amino acids: CASSQGREYTGELFF. The CDR3 nucleotides read TGTGCCAGCAGCCAAGGGCGGGAGTACACCGGGGAGCTGTTTTTT.

Many counts were recorded for this clone. J is TRBJ1-1 and V is TRBV13, with D unclear. V lost 3 bases to trimming and J lost 4 bases, with 15 bases between them. The V gene's germline CDR1 is PRHDT and CDR2 FYEKMQ (reference sequence). The CDR3 is 15 amino acids. The CDR3 loop is CASSFLGSAITEAFF. The CDR3, as DNA: TGTGCCAGCAGCTTCTTAGGCAGCGCGATCACTGAAGCTTTCTTT.

This chain joins TRBV11-2 and TRBJ2-5; 11 positions agree with TRBD1. V lost 4 bases to trimming and J lost 5 bases; unmatched junction nucleotides: 3. CDR3 length equals 14 residues. The germline CDR1 and CDR2 sequences are SGHAT and FQNNGV. For the CDR3, the DNA is TGTGCCAGCAGCTGGACAGGGGGCAGGGAGACCCAGTACTTC. Its protein is CASSWTGGRETQYF.

V is TRBV28 and J is TRBJ1-2, with D possibly TRBD1 on 5 matching bases. Looked up from germline, CDR1 is MDHEN and CDR2 is SYDVKM. The CDR3 consists of 14 residues. V lost 4 bases and J lost 6, with 15 bases in between. The chain's CDR3 is CASSSPTEGNGYTF. In nucleotides, the CDR3 is TGTGCCAGCAGTTCCCCGACAGAGGGTAATGGCTACACCTTC.

This rearrangement joins TRBV9 to TRBJ2-7; 10 nucleotides line up with TRBD2. V shed 4 bases and J 4 bases; nucleotides not matched to a gene: 8. CDR3 length equals 15 residues. Germline V lookup: CDR1 SGDLS, CDR2 YYNGEE. CDR3 protein: CASSPGTSAYYEQYF. The CDR3 nucleotides read TGTGCCAGCAGCCCCGGGACTAGCGCCTATTACGAGCAGTACTTC.

This chain joins TRBV27 and TRBJ1-5; D not resolved. Germline loops: CDR1 MNHEY, CDR2 SMNVEV (reference sequence). The V gene lost 5 bases and the J gene lost 0 bases, with 17 bases spanning the gap. There are 17 residues in the CDR3. The DNA of the CDR3 is TGTGCCAGCAGTCCAGGCTGGGCAGCTTATAGCAATCAGCCCCAGCATTTT. Protein sequence: CASSPGWAAYSNQPQHF.